This is a list of T cell receptor beta chains from one sample in a study of CD8+ T cells in alopecia areata. Sequencing was performed with immunoSEQ multiplex PCR; in TCRdb, only in-frame clones are kept and a portion is missing. The table shows 93,000 or so clones, with around 84% occurring only once. Here the sequenced sample was CD8+ T cells sorted from blood, taken between weeks 30 and 35, from a patient treated with tofacitinib. Source of these receptors: a human donor with alopecia areata. Both conserved end residues are part of each CDR3. A D gene is named only where the DNA matches it firmly. Size is stated for part of the rows, as once, few or many counts, or as a class when the clone is expanded.

size	V	J	D	CDR3	DNA
.	TRBV6-5	TRBJ2-7	.	CASSYSPINEQYF	TGTGCCAGCAGTTACTCTCCCATCAACGAGCAGTACTTC
.	TRBV6-6	TRBJ2-3	TRBD2	CASSLGGVSTDTQYF	TGTGCCAGCAGCCTCGGGGGGGTTAGCACAGATACGCAGTATTTT
.	TRBV4-1	TRBJ2-7	TRBD2	CASSLPGLAGEQYF	TGCGCCAGCAGCCTCCCGGGACTAGCGGGGGAGCAGTACTTC
.	TRBV30	TRBJ2-7	TRBD1	CAWSGLTGTDIYEQYF	TGTGCCTGGTCCGGACTGACCGGGACAGATATCTACGAGCAGTACTTC
.	TRBV5-4	TRBJ2-4	.	CASSGAPGSIQYF	TGTGCCAGCAGCGGAGCCCCGGGGAGCATTCAGTACTTC
.	TRBV2	TRBJ2-3	.	CASSDGGLRGTDTQYF	TGTGCCAGCAGTGACGGCGGCCTCAGGGGCACAGATACGCAGTATTTT
.	TRBV19	TRBJ2-1	.	CASSIVREVKNEQFF	TGTGCCAGTAGTATTGTAAGGGAGGTTAAGAATGAGCAGTTCTTC
.	TRBV6-1	TRBJ2-2	.	CASSQPPGYTGELFF	TGTGCCAGCAGCCAGCCGCCAGGGTACACCGGGGAGCTGTTTTTT
.	TRBV5-4	TRBJ1-4	TRBD1	CASSRQGVGEKLFF	TGTGCCAGCAGCAGACAGGGAGTTGGAGAAAAACTGTTTTTT
.	TRBV11-2	TRBJ2-6	.	CASSLGSGANVLTF	TGTGCCAGCAGCTTAGGCTCTGGGGCCAACGTCCTGACTTTC
.	TRBV9	TRBJ2-7	.	CASSVDSRLSYEQYF	TGTGCCAGCAGCGTAGATTCGCGCCTCTCCTACGAGCAGTACTTC
few	TRBV5-6	TRBJ2-1	.	CASSLAAGVYNEQFF	TGTGCCAGCAGCTTGGCGGCAGGAGTCTACAATGAGCAGTTCTTC
.	TRBV2	TRBJ2-1	.	CASSVSETTYNEQFF	TGTGCCAGCAGTGTGTCCGAGACTACTTACAATGAGCAGTTCTTC
once	TRBV4-1	TRBJ1-1	TRBD1	CASSQEERGTGMEAFF	TGCGCCAGCAGCCAAGAAGAAAGAGGGACAGGGATGGAAGCTTTCTTT
.	TRBV4-1	TRBJ2-7	.	CASSQGLSYEQYF	TGCGCCAGCAGCCAAGGACTGAGCTACGAGCAGTACTTC
.	TRBV29-1	TRBJ1-1	.	CSVAETAMNTEAFF	TGCAGCGTTGCTGAGACAGCCATGAACACTGAAGCTTTCTTT
.	TRBV7-3	TRBJ2-7	.	CASSVDTLNEQYF	TGTGCCAGCAGCGTTGACACCCTCAACGAGCAGTACTTC
.	TRBV6-5	TRBJ2-1	TRBD1	CASRIQGYGNEQFF	TGTGCCAGCAGGATACAGGGGTACGGTAATGAGCAGTTCTTC
once	TRBV5-4	TRBJ1-1	.	CASSLDQKAFF	TGTGCCAGCAGCTTGGACCAGAAAGCTTTCTTT
.	TRBV27	TRBJ2-2	.	CASSLLGPLSGELFF	TGTGCCAGCAGTTTATTAGGCCCCCTCTCCGGGGAGCTGTTTTTT
.	TRBV5-1	TRBJ2-1	TRBD1	CASSLETGAENEQFF	TGCGCCAGCAGCTTGGAAACAGGGGCGGAGAATGAGCAGTTCTTC
.	TRBV27	TRBJ2-7	.	CASSRTNPVYEQYF	TGTGCCAGCAGTCGGACCAACCCGGTCTACGAGCAGTACTTC
.	TRBV29-1	TRBJ2-1	TRBD2	CSVCLAGGDEQFF	TGCAGCGTTTGTCTAGCGGGGGGGGATGAGCAGTTCTTC
.	TRBV29-1	TRBJ2-7	.	CSVSNYYEQYF	TGCAGCGTCTCTAATTACTACGAGCAGTACTTC
.	TRBV7-9	TRBJ2-7	.	CASSSPRGPSYEQYF	TGTGCCAGCAGCTCCCCCCGGGGGCCTTCCTACGAGCAGTACTTC
.	TRBV21-1	TRBJ2-3	.	CASSKAAQATDTQYF	TGTGCCAGCAGCAAAGCGGCGCAGGCCACAGATACGCAGTATTTT
.	TRBV29-1	TRBJ2-7	TRBD1	CSVEDTGQGYEQYF	TGCAGCGTTGAAGATACGGGACAGGGTTACGAGCAGTACTTC
.	TRBV25-1	TRBJ2-7	TRBD1	CASSSWTGDLEQYF	TGTGCCAGCAGTTCCTGGACAGGGGACCTCGAGCAGTACTTC
few	TRBV19	TRBJ1-1	.	CASSIRQVNTEAFF	TGTGCCAGTAGTATACGGCAAGTGAACACTGAAGCTTTCTTT
.	TRBV7-3	TRBJ2-1	TRBD2	CASSSQLAGGNSEQFF	TGTGCCAGCAGCTCGCAACTAGCGGGAGGAAATAGTGAGCAGTTCTTC
.	TRBV29-1	TRBJ2-7	TRBD1	CSVVSRDRGYEQYF	TGCAGCGTTGTGTCTCGGGACAGGGGGTACGAGCAGTACTTC
.	TRBV6-4	TRBJ2-2	TRBD2	CASSDSAVAGATGELFF	TGTGCCAGCAGTGACTCTGCGGTAGCGGGGGCCACCGGGGAGCTGTTTTTT
.	TRBV5-4	TRBJ2-1	.	CASSSYNEQFF	TGTGCCAGCAGCTCCTACAATGAGCAGTTCTTC
.	TRBV29-1	TRBJ2-7	.	CSVGGTDSYEQYF	TGCAGCGTAGGTGGGACGGACAGCTACGAGCAGTACTTC
.	TRBV5-4	TRBJ2-7	.	CASSLGAAYEQYF	TGTGCCAGCAGCTTGGGGGCAGCCTACGAGCAGTACTTC
.	TRBV2	TRBJ1-2	.	CASSPRRRETNYGYTF	TGTGCCAGCAGTCCCAGACGAAGGGAAACTAACTATGGCTACACCTTC
few	TRBV5-4	TRBJ2-7	.	CASSLAASYEQYF	TGTGCCAGCAGCTTGGCCGCCTCCTACGAGCAGTACTTC
.	TRBV29-1	TRBJ2-7	.	CSFGDGRSYEQYF	TGCAGCTTTGGGGACGGGCGCTCCTACGAGCAGTACTTC
.	TRBV6-6	TRBJ2-7	.	CASSYATGRTYEQYF	TGTGCCAGCAGTTACGCAACCGGACGTACCTACGAGCAGTACTTC
.	TRBV9	TRBJ1-2	.	CASSPRWERGYTF	TGTGCCAGCAGCCCCCGATGGGAGCGGGGCTACACCTTC
.	TRBV6-1	TRBJ2-7	.	CASSEPKLSYEQYF	TGTGCCAGCAGTGAACCAAAACTCTCCTACGAGCAGTACTTC
.	TRBV29-1	TRBJ2-7	.	CSVVDYEQYF	TGCAGCGTTGTAGACTACGAGCAGTACTTC
.	TRBV27	TRBJ2-7	TRBD1	CASSGGYEQYF	TGTGCCAGTTCAGGGGGCTACGAGCAGTACTTC
.	TRBV30	TRBJ2-2	.	CAWSGQEGLTGELFF	TGTGCCTGGAGTGGACAGGAGGGCCTCACCGGGGAGCTGTTTTTT
.	TRBV19	TRBJ2-7	.	CASSVTGAPEYF	TGTGCCAGTAGTGTAACAGGAGCACCGGAGTACTTC
.	TRBV29-1	TRBJ2-7	.	CSVLNDPSYEQYF	TGCAGCGTTTTGAACGACCCTTCCTACGAGCAGTACTTC
few	TRBV7-3	TRBJ2-3	TRBD2	CASSLREIAGGTGDTQYF	TGTGCCAGCAGCTTAAGAGAAATAGCGGGGGGCACTGGAGATACGCAGTATTTT
.	TRBV19	TRBJ2-7	.	CASSAGRVYEQYF	TGTGCCAGTAGTGCGGGGCGGGTCTACGAGCAGTACTTC
.	TRBV27	TRBJ2-7	.	CASGHQSSYEQYF	TGTGCCAGCGGCCACCAGAGTTCCTACGAGCAGTACTTC
.	TRBV5-1	TRBJ2-7	TRBD1	CASSYGTVYEQYF	TGCGCCAGCAGCTACGGGACAGTTTACGAGCAGTACTTC
.	TRBV12-5	TRBJ1-5	.	CASGPPAGNQPQHF	TGTGCTAGTGGCCCTCCGGCGGGCAATCAGCCCCAGCATTTT
.	TRBV9	TRBJ2-7	TRBD1	CASDTGGGEQYF	TGTGCCAGCGATACAGGGGGCGGCGAGCAGTACTTC
few	TRBV9	TRBJ2-1	TRBD2	CASSGLAGGVNEQFF	TGTGCCAGCAGCGGATTAGCGGGGGGAGTGAATGAGCAGTTCTTC